This T cell receptor (beta chain) stems from a study of T cell responses to AZD1222 COVID-19 vaccine. Study-level points and caveats: Regions 160-218 and 743-854 dominated among vaccine-associated CD4 TCRs spanning spike.

As for this clone: Its antigen is not known.

Germline V CDR1 and CDR2: SGHTA, FQGTGA. The CDR3 covers 14 residues. V lost 5 bases, J lost 8 bases, and 6 bases stayed unmatched. Profiled with immunoSEQ multiplex PCR; TCRdb holds only in-frame clones, not every one. The sample shows roughly 120,000 clones, about 89% of them seen only once. This sequence originates from an adult who received the AZD1222 COVID-19 vaccine. The V gene is TRBV7-3, the J gene TRBJ1-2; TRBD1 aligns across 12 bases. The sample here was peripheral blood, taken 28 days after the second AZD1222 dose. In DNA, the CDR3 is TGTGCCAGCAGCCACGGGACAGGGGGCTCGGGCTACACCTTC. Translation: CASSHGTGGSGYTF. Variable domain in full (rest from reference TRBV7-3 and TRBJ1-2): GAGVSQTPSNKVTEKGKYVELRCDPISGHTALYWYRQSLGQGPEFLIYFQGTGAADDSGLPNDRFFAVRPEGSVSTLKIQRTERGDSAVYLCASSHGTGGSGYTFGSGTRLTVV.